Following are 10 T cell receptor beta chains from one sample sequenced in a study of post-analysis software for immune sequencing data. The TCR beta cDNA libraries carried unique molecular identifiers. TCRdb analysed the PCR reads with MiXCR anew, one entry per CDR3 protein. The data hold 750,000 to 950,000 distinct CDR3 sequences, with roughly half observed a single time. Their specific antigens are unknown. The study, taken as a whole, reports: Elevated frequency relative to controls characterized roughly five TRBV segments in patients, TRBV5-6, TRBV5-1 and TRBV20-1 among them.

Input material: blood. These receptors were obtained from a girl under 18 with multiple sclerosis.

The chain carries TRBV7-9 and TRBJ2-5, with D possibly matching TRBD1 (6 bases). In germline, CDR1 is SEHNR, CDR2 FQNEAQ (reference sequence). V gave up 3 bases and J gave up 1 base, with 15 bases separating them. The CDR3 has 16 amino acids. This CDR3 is CASSLGRSRGQETQYF. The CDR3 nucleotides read TGTGCCAGCAGCTTGGGTCGGAGCAGGGGCCAAGAGACCCAGTACTTC.

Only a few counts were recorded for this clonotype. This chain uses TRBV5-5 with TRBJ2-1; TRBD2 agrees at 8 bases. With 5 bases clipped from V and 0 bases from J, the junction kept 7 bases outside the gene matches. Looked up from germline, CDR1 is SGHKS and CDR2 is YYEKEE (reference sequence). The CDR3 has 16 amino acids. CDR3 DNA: TGTGCCAGCAGAGCGGGGGTCTACACCTCCTACAATGAGCAGTTCTTC. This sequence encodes CASRAGVYTSYNEQFF.

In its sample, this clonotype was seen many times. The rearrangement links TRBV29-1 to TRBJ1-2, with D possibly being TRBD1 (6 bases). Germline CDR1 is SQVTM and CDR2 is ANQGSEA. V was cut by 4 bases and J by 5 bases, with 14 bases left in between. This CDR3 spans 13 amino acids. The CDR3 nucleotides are TGCAGCGTTGTCTCTACAGGGTTGTATGGCTACACCTTC. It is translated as CSVVSTGLYGYTF.

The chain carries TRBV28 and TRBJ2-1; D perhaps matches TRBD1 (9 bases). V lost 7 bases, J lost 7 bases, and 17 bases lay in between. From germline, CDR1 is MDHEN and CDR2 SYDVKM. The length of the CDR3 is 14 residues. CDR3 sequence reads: CASNPGGTGNEQFF. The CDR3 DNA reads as TGTGCCAGCAACCCGGGGGGGACAGGGAATGAGCAGTTCTTC.

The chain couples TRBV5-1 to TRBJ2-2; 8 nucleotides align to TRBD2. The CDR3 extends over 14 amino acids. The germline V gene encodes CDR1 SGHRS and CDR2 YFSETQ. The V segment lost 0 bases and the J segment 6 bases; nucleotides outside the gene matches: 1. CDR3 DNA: TGCGCCAGCAGCTTGGTCGGGAGGGCCGGGGAGCTGTTTTTT. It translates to CASSLVGRAGELFF.

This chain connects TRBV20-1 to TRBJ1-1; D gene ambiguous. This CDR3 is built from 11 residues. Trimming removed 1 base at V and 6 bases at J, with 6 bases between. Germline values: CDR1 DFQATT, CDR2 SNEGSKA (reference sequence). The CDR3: CSARGIPEAFF. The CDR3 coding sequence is TGCAGTGCTAGAGGGATACCTGAAGCTTTCTTT.

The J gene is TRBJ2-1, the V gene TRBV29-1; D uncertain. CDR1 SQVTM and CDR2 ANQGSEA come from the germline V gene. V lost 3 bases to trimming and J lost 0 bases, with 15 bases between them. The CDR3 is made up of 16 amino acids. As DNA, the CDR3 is TGCAGCGTTGAGCGGCCCACAGCACGCTCCTACAATGAGCAGTTCTTC. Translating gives CSVERPTARSYNEQFF.

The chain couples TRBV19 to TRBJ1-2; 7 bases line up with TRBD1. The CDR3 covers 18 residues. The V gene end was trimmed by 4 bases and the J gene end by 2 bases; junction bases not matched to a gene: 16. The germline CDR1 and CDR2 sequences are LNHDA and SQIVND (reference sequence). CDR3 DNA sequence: TGTGCCAGTAGTACAACGGTGGGACAGATCCTCAGGAACTATGGCTACACCTTC. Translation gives CASSTTVGQILRNYGYTF.

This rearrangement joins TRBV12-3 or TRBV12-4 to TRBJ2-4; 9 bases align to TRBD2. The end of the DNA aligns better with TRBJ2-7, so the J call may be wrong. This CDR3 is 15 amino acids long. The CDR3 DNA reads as TGTGCCAGCAAGGTTTCAGGACTAGCGCGAGACGAGCAGTACTTC. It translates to CASKVSGLARDEQYF.

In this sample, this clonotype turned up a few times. The DNA for the CDR3 is TGCAGTGCTAGATCCGACAGGGACGATGAGCAGTTCTTC. It codes for CSARSDRDDEQFF. The rearrangement links TRBV20-1 to TRBJ2-1; 7 positions match TRBD1. V shed 2 bases, J shed 8 bases, and the junction held 6 bases outside the gene matches. CDR1 and CDR2 (germline): DFQATT, SNEGSKA (reference sequence). CDR3 length equals 13 residues.